The TCR beta chain described here comes from a study of blood T cell repertoires in COVID-19. Study context: Acute-phase and convalescent COVID-19 samples originated in the United States, Italy and Spain.

The protocol was immunoSEQ multiplex PCR, while the TCRdb copy is restricted to in-frame clones and leaves out a portion. The sample shows fewer than 400,000 clones, 75% to 90% of them seen only once. CDR3 length equals 12 residues. Trimming pared 1 base from V and 9 bases from J, leaving 7 bases between. Per germline, CDR1 SGHVS and CDR2 FQNEAQ. V is TRBV7-8 and J is TRBJ2-1; D gene unclear. The sample consisted of peripheral blood. This TCR was sampled from a young woman with COVID-19, enrolled during active disease. The CDR3 spells CASSLGAVEQFF. The CDR3 DNA follows: TGTGCCAGCAGCTTAGGGGCAGTTGAGCAGTTCTTC.